Listed here are 8 T cell receptor beta chains from one sample, sequenced in a study of shared clonotypes between healthy human individuals. Only in-frame clones appear in the TCRdb table, and some are missing; sequencing was by immunoSEQ multiplex PCR. This sample has approximately 2.4 million clones, with 90% to 97% found just once. The sequenced material came from naive CD4+ T cells sorted from blood. Subset of the sample: CD45RA+ positively selected. All receptors derive from a man younger than 30 in good health.

As DNA, the CDR3 is TGTGCCAGCAGTTCGAGGGGACAGGCGAGTGAAGCTTTCTTT. The encoded protein is CASSSRGQASEAFF. The chain joins TRBV6-5 to TRBJ1-1, with 8 nucleotides matching TRBD1. Germline assignment: CDR1 MNHEY and CDR2 SVGAGI. The trim removed 4 bases at V and 7 bases at J, leaving 8 bases unmatched. The CDR3 extends over 14 amino acids.

The CDR3 DNA is TGCAGCGGGGAGGGGGCTCAAGAGACCCAGTACTTC. It encodes CSGEGAQETQYF. The chain uses TRBV29-1 and TRBJ2-5, with D perhaps matching TRBD1 or TRBD2 (7 bases each). CDR3 length equals 12 residues. Trimming removed 7 bases at V and 2 bases at J, with 11 bases between. Germline CDR1 and CDR2: SQVTM and ANQGSEA.

This clone appeared once. The V gene is TRBV28, the J gene TRBJ1-5; the match to TRBD1 covers 8 bases. The CDR3 spans 15 residues. The ends lost 5 bases at V and 2 bases at J; junction bases unmatched: 5. Germline V gene lookup returns CDR1 MDHEN and CDR2 SYDVKM. For the CDR3, the DNA is TGTGCCAGCAGTGCAGGGGGCCTTCGCAATCAGCCCCAGCATTTT. This translates into CASSAGGLRNQPQHF.

This chain links TRBV28 with TRBJ1-2, with a weak D call TRBD1 (5 bases). The CDR3 extends over 15 amino acids. V lost 4 bases and J 0 bases, leaving 12 bases between the germline ends. Germline CDR1 MDHEN, CDR2 SYDVKM. The CDR3, as DNA: TGTGCCAGCAGTTCCCAGGGTCAAGCTAACTATGGCTACACCTTC. It yields the protein CASSSQGQANYGYTF.

The chain joins TRBV6-5 to TRBJ2-7; unclear D gene. Germline lookup yields CDR1 MNHEY and CDR2 SVGAGI. The CDR3 runs 14 residues. With 7 bases removed from V and 2 bases from J, the gap between germline ends came to 15 bases. Written as DNA, the CDR3 is TGTGCCAGCAACACCTCGACGGGTACCTACGAGCAGTACTTC. Protein product: CASNTSTGTYEQYF.

In the case of this clone: The sample has other DNA sequences that encode this CDR3 too. DNA of the CDR3: TGTGCCTGGAGTCCCCGGACAGATACGCAGTATTTT. Its protein product is CAWSPRTDTQYF. The chain combines TRBV30 with TRBJ2-3; no reliable D call. The ends were cut back, 2 bases at V and 3 bases at J, with 6 bases in the middle. Germline assignment: CDR1 GTSNPN and CDR2 SVGIG (reference sequence). The CDR3 covers 12 residues.

The V call is TRBV28, the J call TRBJ2-1, with 8 nucleotides matching TRBD1. The CDR3 loop spans 16 amino acids. V lost 5 bases to trimming and J lost 6 bases; unmatched junction nucleotides: 12. Germline CDR1 is MDHEN and CDR2 is SYDVKM. The CDR3 region has the DNA TGTGCCAGCAGTCTCCTCCCCAATACAGGGGGCAATGAGCAGTTCTTC. Its protein product is CASSLLPNTGGNEQFF.

The chain recombines TRBV10-1 with TRBJ2-5; a possible D gene is TRBD2 (7 bases). The V gene lost 5 bases and the J gene lost 1 base, with 14 bases spanning the gap. Per germline, CDR1 WNHNN and CDR2 SYGVQD (reference sequence). CDR3 length: 15 residues. CDR3 residues: CASSNPGEGQETQYF. The CDR3 DNA is TGCGCCAGCAGTAACCCAGGGGAGGGCCAAGAGACCCAGTACTTC.